This T cell receptor beta chain was profiled in a study of beta chain features in type 1 diabetes (dated by TCRdb to the late 2010s). For context, the study as a whole: Mean age, gender distribution, total cell number and subset yield did not differ between patients and healthy donors. Regulatory and stem cell-like memory subsets were obtained from only 8 patients and about 8 healthy donors, while naive and central memory subsets were obtained from all 28 donors. In the study, TCRB repertoires of sorted circulating CD4+ T cell subsets from recently diagnosed type 1 diabetes patients were compared with those of matched healthy donors. A total of roughly 100 million sorted cells were examined across all samples, and RNA yield correlated strongly with the number of cells per subset. Study-wide findings and limitations: Because small numbers of individuals were included in the HLA sub-analyses, any influence of HLA type on TCRB rearrangement was left unresolved. The naive, central memory and regulatory TCRB repertoires appeared to resemble one another more closely among patients than among healthy donors. At VDJ recombination sites, type 1 diabetes patients had fewer insertions and more deleted nucleotides, which implies abnormalities in thymic rearrangement. In all four CD4+ subsets, TCRB CDR3 length was moderately but significantly shorter in type 1 diabetes patients. Because cDNA was sequenced instead of genomic DNA, activated cells with high expression could be over-represented, although the groups did not differ in activation or CD3 levels. PCR might favor shorter templates, but patient and control samples were amplified and corrected together, so any skew would affect both groups equally.

The CDR3 runs 17 residues from the cysteine to the phenylalanine. The entry retains the CDR3 DNA only, 51 bases that are in frame from base 1. The trim is 2 bases for V and 0 bases for J, with a gap of 14 bases between the germline ends. The CDR1 and CDR2 encoded by the germline V gene (reference sequence) are SEHNR and FQNEAQ. From each donor, a single peripheral blood sample of 95 to 150 mL on average was drawn into heparinised tubes. Using a panel that included CD45RO, CCR7, CD25, CD127, CD95 and CD27, naive, central memory, regulatory and stem cell-like memory CD4+ T cells were sorted on a BD FACSAria II. Every sorted population had a purity above 95%. PBMCs were isolated immediately by Lymphoprep density gradient centrifugation and stained directly without culture. To minimize batch effects, samples were stained and sorted in pairs, one healthy donor with one patient per experiment. Notes on this clone: Its antigen has not been determined. No quality values exist for individual bases; no much larger clone is one base distant.

The entire amount of isolated RNA was reverse transcribed using the High Capacity cDNA Reverse Transcription Kit, so the sequenced TCRB transcripts were expressed ones. Naive, central memory and regulatory T cell samples underwent deep immunoSEQ sequencing, averaging about 3.57 million total reads per sample. After sorted cells were lysed in RLT buffer, RNA was extracted with DNase-treated RNeasy Micro or Mini kits, with the choice depending on cell number. To prevent cross-contamination, each cell subset was processed individually, whereas patient and healthy donor samples were processed jointly. The immunoSEQ multiplex PCR was used to amplify TCRB sequences from cDNA, yielding 87-bp fragments that span the CDR3 region. Sequencing of the amplicons was done on the Illumina HiSeq platform. The authors' pipeline ran thus. Synthetic template baselines were used to correct PCR bias computationally, reads within Hamming distance 2 were collapsed together, and singletons that could not be merged were discarded. Reads were aligned to IMGT to assign V, D and J genes, CDR3 length, and insertions or deletions at six rearrangement sites. Within each subset, clonotype counts were normalized to sorted cell number, and only after that were true diversity and Gini coefficients computed with the tcR R package. Repertoire sharing was quantified using the overlap coefficient calculated on TCRB nucleotide sequences. Out-of-frame TCRB sequences from naive cells were analyzed as a proxy for the pre-selection repertoire. In TCRdb, the immuneACCESS table is reduced to in-frame sequences with V and J assigned. These tables do not hold every clone; where another copy was compared, an unresolved V gene accounts for under half, and the others remain unexplained. That table is the source of V, J and clone size, and D and trimming were worked out from the DNA. The sample profile shows 600,000 or so clones; over 11% of them were found once. The biggest ten clones account for just under 0.04% of the sample.

Sequenced sample: naive CD4+ T cells from blood. The sample's cell subset or site, from its label and the paper: true naive CD4+ T cells. This chain joins TRBV7-9 to TRBJ2-4; the D gene assignment is ambiguous. The clonotype originates from a man younger than 35 with type 1 diabetes. The CDR3 here reads CASSLSPETLAKNIQYF. The bases are TGTGCCAGCAGCTTATCGCCCGAAACACTAGCCAAAAACATTCAGTACTTC.